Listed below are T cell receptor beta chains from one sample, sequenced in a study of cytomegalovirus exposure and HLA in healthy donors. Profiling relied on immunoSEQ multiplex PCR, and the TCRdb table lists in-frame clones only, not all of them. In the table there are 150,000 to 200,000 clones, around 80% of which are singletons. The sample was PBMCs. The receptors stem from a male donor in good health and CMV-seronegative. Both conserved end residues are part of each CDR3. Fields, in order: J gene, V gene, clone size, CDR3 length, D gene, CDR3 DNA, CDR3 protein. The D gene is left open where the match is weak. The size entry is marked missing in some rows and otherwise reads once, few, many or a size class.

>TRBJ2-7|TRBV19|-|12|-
TGTGCCAGTAGTACAAGAGGCTACGAGCAGTACTTC
CASSTRGYEQYF
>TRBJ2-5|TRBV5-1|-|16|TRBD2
TGCGCCAGCAGTCTCGGACTAGCGGGGGGGGAAGAGACCCAGTACTTC
CASSLGLAGGEETQYF
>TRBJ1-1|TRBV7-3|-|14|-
TGTGCCAGCAGCTCCGGGGGTGGGAACACTGAAGCTTTCTTT
CASSSGGGNTEAFF
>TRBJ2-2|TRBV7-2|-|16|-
TGTGCCAGCAGCCCGCCTGGGGGCGCGAACACCGGGGAGCTGTTTTTT
CASSPPGGANTGELFF
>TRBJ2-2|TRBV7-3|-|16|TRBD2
TGTGCCAGCAGCTTAGTCCCGGGAGGGCCCACCGGGGAGCTGTTTTTT
CASSLVPGGPTGELFF
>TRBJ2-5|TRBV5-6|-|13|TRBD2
TGTGCCAGCAGCTTCGGGGGGTGGGAGACCCAGTACTTC
CASSFGGWETQYF
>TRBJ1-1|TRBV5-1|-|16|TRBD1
TGCGCCAGCAGCTTGACAGGGGGAAGAATGAACACTGAAGCTTTCTTT
CASSLTGGRMNTEAFF
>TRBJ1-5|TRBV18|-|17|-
TGTGCCAGCTCACCCACAGCCGAGCCCTATAGCAATCAGCCCCAGCATTTT
CASSPTAEPYSNQPQHF
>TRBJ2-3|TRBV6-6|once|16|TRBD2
TGTGCCAGCAGCCCGGTGGGCCGGGGGGGCACAGATACGCAGTATTTT
CASSPVGRGGTDTQYF
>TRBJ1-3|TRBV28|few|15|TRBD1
TGTGCCAGCAGAACGAGGACAGGGACTGGAAACACCATATATTTT
CASRTRTGTGNTIYF
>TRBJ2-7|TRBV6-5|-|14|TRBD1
TGTGCCAGCAGAGGTTCACAGGGGGCGTTCGAGCAGTACTTC
CASRGSQGAFEQYF
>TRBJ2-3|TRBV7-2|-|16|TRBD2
TGTGCCAGCAGCAGGAGGACTAGCGGGGGTGCAGATACGCAGTATTTT
CASSRRTSGGADTQYF
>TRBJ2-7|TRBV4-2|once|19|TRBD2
TGTGCCAGCAGCCAAGGGGGGCTAGCGGGGGGACAAATCTCCTACGAGCAGTACTTC
CASSQGGLAGGQISYEQYF
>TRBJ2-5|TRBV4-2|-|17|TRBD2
TGTGCCAGCAGCCCGGGACTAGCGGGGGGGTGGGAAGAGACCCAGTACTTC
CASSPGLAGGWEETQYF
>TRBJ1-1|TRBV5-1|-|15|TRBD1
TGCGCCAGCAGCTTGGATCCAGGGGGGAACACTGAAGCTTTCTTT
CASSLDPGGNTEAFF
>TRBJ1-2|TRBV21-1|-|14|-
TGTGCCAGCAGCCCGGGAGGGGGTACGTATGGCTACACCTTC
CASSPGGGTYGYTF
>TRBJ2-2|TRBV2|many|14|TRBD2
TGTGCCAGCAAGATGGGGGGGAGCACCGGGGAGCTGTTTTTT
CASKMGGSTGELFF
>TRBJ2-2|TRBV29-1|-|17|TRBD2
TGCAGCGTTGCCCAAACTAGCGGGGGGTCGAACACCGGGGAGCTGTTTTTT
CSVAQTSGGSNTGELFF
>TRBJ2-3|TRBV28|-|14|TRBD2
TGTGCCAGCAGTTCCCGCGGGGGGGCCCGAACGCAGTATTTT
CASSSRGGARTQYF
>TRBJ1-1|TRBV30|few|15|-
TGTGCCTGGAGTGTACGTCAGATCATGAACACTGAAGCTTTCTTT
CAWSVRQIMNTEAFF
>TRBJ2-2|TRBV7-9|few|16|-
TGTGCCAGCAGCCTCGGGCTTACAGGGAGCACCGGGGAGCTGTTTTTT
CASSLGLTGSTGELFF
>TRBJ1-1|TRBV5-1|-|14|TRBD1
TGCGCCAGCGCAACCGGGACAGGGAGGACTGAAGCTTTCTTT
CASATGTGRTEAFF
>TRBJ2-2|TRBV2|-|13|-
TGTGCCAGCAGTGGAGAGTACACCGGGGAGCTGTTTTTT
CASSGEYTGELFF
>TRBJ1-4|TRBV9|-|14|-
TGTGCCAGCAGCAAAGCGGGGGGGTATGAAAAACTGTTTTTT
CASSKAGGYEKLFF
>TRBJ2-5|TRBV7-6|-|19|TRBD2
TGTGCCAGCATCGAGAGGGGACTAGCGGGGATTAAGACCCAAGAGTCCCAGTACTTC
CASIERGLAGIKTQESQYF
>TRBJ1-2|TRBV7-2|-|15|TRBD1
TGTGCCAGCAGCTTTCACTCACAGGGGGCGAAAGGCTACACCTTC
CASSFHSQGAKGYTF
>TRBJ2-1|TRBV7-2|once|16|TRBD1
TGTGCCAGCGGCCGGACAGGGGCCAGCTCCTACAATGAGCAGTTCTTC
CASGRTGASSYNEQFF
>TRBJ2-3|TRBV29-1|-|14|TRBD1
TGCAGCGTCGGACAGGGAGTCGCCACAGATACGCAGTATTTT
CSVGQGVATDTQYF
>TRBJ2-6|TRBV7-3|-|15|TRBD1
TGTGCCAGCAGCTTCGGGACAGGGGGCTCCAACGTCCTGACTTTC
CASSFGTGGSNVLTF
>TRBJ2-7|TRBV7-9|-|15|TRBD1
TGTGCCAGCAGCTTGTACGGGACAGAAGACTACGAGCAGTACTTC
CASSLYGTEDYEQYF
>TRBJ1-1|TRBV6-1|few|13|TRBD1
TGTGCCAGCAGTGCGAAAGGGGGCCCTGAAGCTTTCTTT
CASSAKGGPEAFF
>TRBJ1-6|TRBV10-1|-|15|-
TGCGCCAGCAGTGAGGAGGACAGCTATAATTCACCCCTCCACTTT
CASSEEDSYNSPLHF
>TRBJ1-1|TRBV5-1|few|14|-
TGCGCCAGCAGCTTGCTAAACTACGGCACTGAAGCTTTCTTT
CASSLLNYGTEAFF
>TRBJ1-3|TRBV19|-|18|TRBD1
TGTGCCAGTAGTAGCCGGGACAGGGGACCTTTCTCTGGAAACACCATATATTTT
CASSSRDRGPFSGNTIYF
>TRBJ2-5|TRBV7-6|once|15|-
TGTGCCAGCAGCTTACTCAGGGGGGTCCAAGAGACCCAGTACTTC
CASSLLRGVQETQYF
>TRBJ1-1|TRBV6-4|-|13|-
TGTGCCAGCAGTGAACAGGGGAACACTGAAGCTTTCTTT
CASSEQGNTEAFF
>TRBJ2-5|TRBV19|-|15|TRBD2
TGTGCCAGTAGCCCGCTAGCGGGGGGGCAAGAGACCCAGTACTTC
CASSPLAGGQETQYF
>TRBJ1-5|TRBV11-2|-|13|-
TGTGCCAGCAGCTGGGGCCAAGATCAGCCCCAGCATTTT
CASSWGQDQPQHF
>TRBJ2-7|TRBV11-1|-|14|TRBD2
TGTGCCAGCAGCCCGACTAGCGGGGTCTACGAGCAGTACTTC
CASSPTSGVYEQYF